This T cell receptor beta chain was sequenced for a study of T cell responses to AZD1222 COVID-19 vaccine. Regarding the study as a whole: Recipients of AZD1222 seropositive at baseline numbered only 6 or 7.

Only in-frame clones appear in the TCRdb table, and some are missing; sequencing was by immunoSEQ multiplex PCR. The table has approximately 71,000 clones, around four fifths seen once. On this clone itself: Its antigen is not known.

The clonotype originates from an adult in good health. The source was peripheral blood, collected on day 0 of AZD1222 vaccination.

The CDR3 nucleotides read TGTGCCAGCAGTGGTCGATGGGATTATCAGCCCCAGCATTTT. This codes for CASSGRWDYQPQHF. The chain recombines TRBV2 with TRBJ1-5; D unclear. Per germline, CDR1 SNHLY and CDR2 FYNNEI. The CDR3 is made up of 14 amino acids. Trimming removed 4 bases at V and 5 bases at J, with 12 bases between.